Listed below are T cell receptor beta chains from one sample, sequenced in a study of vaccination and CD4 T cells after COVID-19. TCRdb ran MiXCR on the PCR reads and lists one entry per CDR3 protein. In the table there are about 20,000 distinct CDR3 sequences, roughly 29% of which are singletons. No antigens are known for them. The source material was cultured CD4+ T cells from blood. Source of these receptors: a human donor with COVID-19. The CDR3 runs from the conserved cysteine through the conserved F or W. The order of the fields is D gene, V gene, J gene, clone size, CDR3 protein, CDR3 DNA. A D gene is named only where the DNA matches it firmly. Some rows mark clone size as missing; the rest say once, few, many or name a class of expanded clone.

d_gene: NA; v_gene: TRBV9; j_gene: TRBJ1-1; abundance: NA; CDR3aa: CASSVAGFDTEAFF; CDR3nt: TGTGCCAGCAGCGTAGCAGGGTTTGACACTGAAGCTTTCTTT
d_gene: NA; v_gene: TRBV4-1; j_gene: TRBJ1-1; abundance: NA; CDR3aa: CASSQPPGADTEAFF; CDR3nt: TGCGCCAGCAGCCAACCCCCAGGGGCGGACACTGAAGCTTTCTTT
d_gene: TRBD1; v_gene: TRBV11-2; j_gene: TRBJ2-3; abundance: NA; CDR3aa: CASSFGQGPLDTQYF; CDR3nt: TGTGCCAGCAGCTTCGGACAGGGCCCATTGGATACGCAGTATTTT
d_gene: TRBD1; v_gene: TRBV6-4; j_gene: TRBJ1-5; abundance: NA; CDR3aa: CASHRGQSLSNQPQHF; CDR3nt: TGTGCCAGCCATAGGGGGCAGTCCCTTAGCAATCAGCCCCAGCATTTT
d_gene: NA; v_gene: TRBV2; j_gene: TRBJ2-2; abundance: NA; CDR3aa: CASSDPSDTGELFF; CDR3nt: TGTGCCAGCAGTGACCCCAGTGACACCGGGGAGCTGTTTTTT
d_gene: NA; v_gene: TRBV6-5; j_gene: TRBJ2-1; abundance: NA; CDR3aa: CASSYLSLGGDEQFF; CDR3nt: TGTGCCAGCAGTTACCTCTCCCTGGGAGGCGATGAGCAGTTCTTC
d_gene: NA; v_gene: TRBV10-1; j_gene: TRBJ1-5; abundance: medium-sized; CDR3aa: CASPHQPQHF; CDR3nt: TGCGCCAGTCCACATCAGCCCCAGCATTTT
d_gene: TRBD2; v_gene: TRBV6-1; j_gene: TRBJ2-1; abundance: NA; CDR3aa: CARGLAGGFHNEQFF; CDR3nt: TGTGCCAGGGGACTAGCGGGGGGGTTTCACAATGAGCAGTTCTTC
d_gene: TRBD2; v_gene: TRBV6-1; j_gene: TRBJ2-1; abundance: NA; CDR3aa: CASSLTSGVNEQFF; CDR3nt: TGTGCCAGCAGCTTAACTAGCGGGGTGAATGAGCAGTTCTTC
d_gene: NA; v_gene: TRBV20-1; j_gene: TRBJ2-5; abundance: few; CDR3aa: CSARDPLGDRETQYF; CDR3nt: TGCAGTGCTAGAGACCCGTTGGGGGACCGGGAGACCCAGTACTTC
d_gene: NA; v_gene: TRBV7-2; j_gene: TRBJ2-3; abundance: few; CDR3aa: CASSFAGGTDTQYF; CDR3nt: TGTGCCAGCAGCTTCGCAGGGGGGACAGATACGCAGTATTTT
d_gene: NA; v_gene: TRBV7-8; j_gene: TRBJ1-3; abundance: NA; CDR3aa: CASNGRLGNTIYF; CDR3nt: TGTGCCAGCAACGGCCGGTTGGGAAACACCATATATTTT
d_gene: NA; v_gene: TRBV5-1; j_gene: TRBJ2-3; abundance: few; CDR3aa: CASSLASGEAQYF; CDR3nt: TGCGCCAGCAGCTTGGCCTCAGGGGAGGCGCAGTATTTT
d_gene: NA; v_gene: TRBV11-2; j_gene: TRBJ2-1; abundance: NA; CDR3aa: CASSLDYYEQFF; CDR3nt: TGTGCCAGCAGCTTGGACTATTATGAGCAGTTCTTC
d_gene: NA; v_gene: TRBV5-4; j_gene: TRBJ2-3; abundance: few; CDR3aa: CASSLKGPAPDTQYF; CDR3nt: TGTGCCAGCAGCTTGAAGGGACCTGCCCCAGATACGCAGTATTTT
d_gene: TRBD1; v_gene: TRBV10-3; j_gene: TRBJ1-5; abundance: medium-sized; CDR3aa: CAISEGGTGGGQPQHF; CDR3nt: TGTGCCATCAGTGAGGGCGGGACAGGGGGTGGGCAGCCCCAGCATTTT
d_gene: NA; v_gene: TRBV20-1; j_gene: TRBJ2-3; abundance: NA; CDR3aa: CSARDRRIGDTQYF; CDR3nt: TGCAGTGCTAGAGATCGAAGGATTGGAGATACGCAGTATTTT
d_gene: NA; v_gene: TRBV2; j_gene: TRBJ2-3; abundance: NA; CDR3aa: CASSVQGAGADTQYF; CDR3nt: TGTGCCAGCAGTGTACAAGGGGCAGGCGCAGATACGCAGTATTTT
d_gene: NA; v_gene: TRBV5-1; j_gene: TRBJ2-2; abundance: NA; CDR3aa: CASRDGTGELFF; CDR3nt: TGCGCCAGCAGGGACGGCACCGGGGAGCTGTTTTTT
d_gene: TRBD1; v_gene: TRBV6-4; j_gene: TRBJ1-1; abundance: few; CDR3aa: CASSVNRQGQYTEAFF; CDR3nt: TGTGCCAGCAGTGTGAATCGTCAGGGACAGTACACTGAAGCTTTCTTT
d_gene: TRBD1; v_gene: TRBV30; j_gene: TRBJ1-5; abundance: few; CDR3aa: CAWSVIGGRGAGQPQHF; CDR3nt: TGTGCCTGGAGTGTAATAGGGGGCAGGGGGGCAGGGCAGCCCCAGCATTTT
d_gene: NA; v_gene: TRBV14; j_gene: TRBJ1-2; abundance: NA; CDR3aa: CASSQLGLQGNYGYTF; CDR3nt: TGTGCCAGCAGCCAACTAGGTTTACAAGGAAACTATGGCTACACCTTC
d_gene: TRBD1; v_gene: TRBV6-5; j_gene: TRBJ2-1; abundance: NA; CDR3aa: CASSYGTGKFF; CDR3nt: TGTGCCAGCAGTTACGGGACAGGGAAGTTCTTC
d_gene: NA; v_gene: TRBV5-6; j_gene: TRBJ2-7; abundance: NA; CDR3aa: CASSLPGFTYEQYF; CDR3nt: TGTGCCAGCAGCTTACCGGGCTTCACCTACGAGCAGTACTTC
d_gene: NA; v_gene: TRBV7-8; j_gene: TRBJ1-6; abundance: few; CDR3aa: CASSLIGLGGSPLHF; CDR3nt: TGTGCCAGCAGCTTAATCGGCCTGGGGGGTTCACCCCTCCACTTT
d_gene: TRBD1; v_gene: TRBV14; j_gene: TRBJ1-2; abundance: NA; CDR3aa: CASSQGGQGVNYGYTF; CDR3nt: TGTGCCAGCAGCCAAGGTGGACAGGGGGTTAACTATGGCTACACCTTC
d_gene: TRBD2; v_gene: TRBV19; j_gene: TRBJ2-1; abundance: few; CDR3aa: CASKASGGQWNEQFF; CDR3nt: TGTGCCAGTAAGGCTAGCGGCGGCCAGTGGAATGAGCAGTTCTTC
d_gene: TRBD1; v_gene: TRBV6-1; j_gene: TRBJ1-2; abundance: few; CDR3aa: CASRWRGQNYGYTF; CDR3nt: TGTGCCAGCAGGTGGAGGGGGCAAAACTATGGCTACACCTTC
d_gene: NA; v_gene: TRBV9; j_gene: TRBJ2-1; abundance: NA; CDR3aa: CASSAGTGLRNSYNEQFF; CDR3nt: TGTGCCAGCAGCGCCGGGACTGGACTACGTAACTCCTACAATGAGCAGTTCTTC
d_gene: NA; v_gene: TRBV19; j_gene: TRBJ1-1; abundance: few; CDR3aa: CASSTTYSPEAFF; CDR3nt: TGTGCCAGTAGTACCACTTATAGCCCTGAAGCTTTCTTT
d_gene: NA; v_gene: TRBV5-1; j_gene: TRBJ1-5; abundance: NA; CDR3aa: CASSLGVGRGPNQPQHF; CDR3nt: TGCGCCAGCAGCTTAGGGGTTGGCAGGGGTCCGAATCAGCCCCAGCATTTT
d_gene: NA; v_gene: TRBV20-1; j_gene: TRBJ1-2; abundance: NA; CDR3aa: CSARDPRQAPRGYTF; CDR3nt: TGCAGTGCTAGAGATCCCCGACAGGCCCCCCGAGGCTACACCTTC
d_gene: NA; v_gene: TRBV7-8; j_gene: TRBJ2-1; abundance: NA; CDR3aa: CASSPQWDAVRGGQFF; CDR3nt: TGTGCCAGCAGCCCGCAGTGGGACGCCGTCCGCGGGGGCCAGTTCTTC
d_gene: TRBD1; v_gene: TRBV19; j_gene: TRBJ2-7; abundance: NA; CDR3aa: CASSERDSASYEQYF; CDR3nt: TGTGCCAGTAGCGAAAGGGACAGTGCTTCCTACGAGCAGTACTTC
d_gene: NA; v_gene: TRBV28; j_gene: TRBJ1-6; abundance: NA; CDR3aa: CASSLLRDSPLHF; CDR3nt: TGTGCCAGCAGTTTGCTGCGAGATTCACCCCTCCACTTT
d_gene: NA; v_gene: TRBV25-1; j_gene: TRBJ2-4; abundance: few; CDR3aa: CASSELSRNIQYF; CDR3nt: TGTGCCAGCAGTGAATTGAGCAGGAACATTCAGTACTTC
d_gene: NA; v_gene: TRBV7-3; j_gene: TRBJ1-3; abundance: NA; CDR3aa: CASSLTGGRNSGNTIYF; CDR3nt: TGTGCCAGCAGCTTAACGGGGGGACGGAACTCTGGAAACACCATATATTTT
d_gene: NA; v_gene: TRBV19; j_gene: TRBJ2-4; abundance: few; CDR3aa: CASSIEGTDIQYF; CDR3nt: TGTGCCAGTAGTATAGAAGGGACGGACATTCAGTACTTC
d_gene: NA; v_gene: TRBV5-4; j_gene: TRBJ2-7; abundance: NA; CDR3aa: CASSLGQSSYEQYF; CDR3nt: TGTGCCAGCAGCTTGGGGCAGAGCTCCTACGAGCAGTACTTC
d_gene: NA; v_gene: TRBV4-2; j_gene: TRBJ1-1; abundance: NA; CDR3aa: CASSQDGGLGAFF; CDR3nt: TGTGCCAGCAGCCAAGATGGTGGCCTTGGTGCTTTCTTT
d_gene: NA; v_gene: TRBV27; j_gene: TRBJ1-4; abundance: NA; CDR3aa: CASSAARKFGNEKLFF; CDR3nt: TGTGCCAGCAGTGCAGCGCGGAAATTCGGAAATGAAAAACTGTTTTTT
d_gene: NA; v_gene: TRBV5-1; j_gene: TRBJ2-2; abundance: NA; CDR3aa: CASSSEADINTGELFF; CDR3nt: TGCGCCAGCAGCTCCGAGGCGGACATCAACACCGGGGAGCTGTTTTTT
d_gene: TRBD1; v_gene: TRBV6-1; j_gene: TRBJ1-1; abundance: few; CDR3aa: CASSRTGTNTEAFF; CDR3nt: TGTGCCAGCAGTAGGACAGGGACGAACACTGAAGCTTTCTTT
d_gene: NA; v_gene: TRBV11-2; j_gene: TRBJ2-5; abundance: few; CDR3aa: CASSLGQLVKETQYF; CDR3nt: TGTGCCAGCAGCTTAGGGCAACTAGTCAAAGAGACCCAGTACTTC
d_gene: NA; v_gene: TRBV6-1; j_gene: TRBJ2-7; abundance: NA; CDR3aa: CATKRVGSSYEQYF; CDR3nt: TGTGCCACCAAAAGGGTAGGGAGCTCCTACGAGCAGTACTTC
d_gene: NA; v_gene: TRBV18; j_gene: TRBJ2-2; abundance: NA; CDR3aa: CASSPQRTPTRVGELFF; CDR3nt: TGTGCCAGCTCACCACAGAGGACGCCGACGAGAGTCGGGGAGCTGTTTTTT
d_gene: TRBD1; v_gene: TRBV7-8; j_gene: TRBJ1-4; abundance: few; CDR3aa: CASSSPPGTVSGEKLFF; CDR3nt: TGTGCCAGCAGCTCCCCTCCCGGGACAGTCTCGGGGGAAAAACTGTTTTTT
d_gene: TRBD1; v_gene: TRBV7-7; j_gene: TRBJ2-7; abundance: NA; CDR3aa: CASGDGTGIEQYF; CDR3nt: TGTGCTAGCGGCGACGGGACAGGGATAGAGCAGTACTTC
d_gene: TRBD1; v_gene: TRBV5-4; j_gene: TRBJ2-7; abundance: NA; CDR3aa: CASSGTGTGEQYF; CDR3nt: TGTGCCAGCAGCGGGACCGGGACAGGGGAGCAGTACTTC
d_gene: TRBD1; v_gene: TRBV6-1; j_gene: TRBJ1-2; abundance: NA; CDR3aa: CASRDSANYGYTF; CDR3nt: TGTGCCAGTAGGGACAGCGCTAACTATGGCTACACCTTC
d_gene: NA; v_gene: TRBV7-2; j_gene: TRBJ2-1; abundance: NA; CDR3aa: CASSLSRGSYNEQFF; CDR3nt: TGTGCCAGCAGCTTGAGTAGGGGCTCCTACAATGAGCAGTTCTTC
d_gene: NA; v_gene: TRBV6-1; j_gene: TRBJ1-1; abundance: few; CDR3aa: CASILRGNVNTEAFF; CDR3nt: TGTGCCAGCATCTTACGGGGAAATGTGAACACTGAAGCTTTCTTT
d_gene: TRBD1; v_gene: TRBV7-2; j_gene: TRBJ2-6; abundance: few; CDR3aa: CASRLTGAGANVLTF; CDR3nt: TGTGCCAGCAGACTAACAGGGGCTGGGGCCAACGTCCTGACTTTC
d_gene: NA; v_gene: TRBV21-1; j_gene: TRBJ1-3; abundance: NA; CDR3aa: CASSKGYVHTIYF; CDR3nt: TGTGCCAGCAGCAAAGGATATGTCCACACCATATATTTT
d_gene: NA; v_gene: TRBV28; j_gene: TRBJ2-7; abundance: NA; CDR3aa: CASSQPWSSTYEQYF; CDR3nt: TGTGCCAGCAGCCAGCCGTGGTCCAGTACCTACGAGCAGTACTTC
d_gene: NA; v_gene: TRBV28; j_gene: TRBJ1-6; abundance: few; CDR3aa: CASSQQGSSPLHF; CDR3nt: TGTGCCAGCAGTCAGCAGGGGAGTTCACCCCTCCACTTT
d_gene: NA; v_gene: TRBV19; j_gene: TRBJ1-3; abundance: NA; CDR3aa: CASSIPQGVGNTIYF; CDR3nt: TGTGCCAGTAGTATACCCCAGGGAGTCGGGAACACCATATATTTT